One sample yielded the 30 T cell receptor beta chains listed below, sequenced in a study of CD8+ T cells in alopecia areata. Isolated RNA was reverse transcribed into cDNA used as the sequencing template. Sequencing was performed with immunoSEQ multiplex PCR; in TCRdb, only in-frame clones are kept and a portion is missing. The repertoire holds about 210,000 clones, with approximately 47% as singletons. Regarding treatment: oral pan-JAK inhibitor, 5-10 mg twice daily. Sequencing was performed on CD4+ T cells sorted from blood, taken at approximately week 36, from a patient treated with tofacitinib. Source of these receptors: a human donor with alopecia areata.

This chain joins TRBV29-1 and TRBJ2-3; 9 nucleotides match TRBD2. V trimming: 4 bases; J trimming: 2 bases; junction bases outside the gene matches: 4. In germline, CDR1 is SQVTM, CDR2 ANQGSEA. The CDR3 extends over 14 amino acids. The CDR3 region is CSVGSSGVTDTQYF. CDR3 nucleotides: TGCAGCGTTGGTTCTAGCGGGGTCACAGATACGCAGTATTTT.

The chain links TRBV7-2 to TRBJ2-1; D ambiguous. In germline, CDR1 is SGHTA, CDR2 FQGNSA. The V gene lost 2 bases and the J gene lost 8 bases, with 7 bases spanning the gap. The CDR3 runs to 12 residues. The CDR3 sequence is CASSLFRDEQFF. CDR3 in DNA: TGTGCCAGCAGCTTATTTAGGGATGAGCAGTTCTTC.

The J gene is TRBJ2-5, the V gene TRBV19; D is uncertain. Germline values: CDR1 LNHDA, CDR2 SQIVND (reference sequence). The CDR3 sequence is 13 residues long. Trimming took 7 bases from V and 5 from J, leaving 14 bases between them. The CDR3 coding sequence is TGTGCCAGTAACGGGCAGCCCGAGGAGACCCAGTACTTC. Amino acid sequence: CASNGQPEETQYF. The full variable domain, rest sourced from reference TRBV19 and TRBJ2-5, is DGGITQSPKYLFRKEGQNVTLSCEQNLNHDAMYWYRQDPGQGLRLIYYSQIVNDFQKGDIAEGYSVSREKKESFPLTVTSAQKNPTAFYLCASNGQPEETQYFGPGTRLLVL.

This clone has just a few counts. V usage is TRBV15 and J usage is TRBJ2-1; D unclear. This CDR3 comprises 16 residues. The germline V gene encodes CDR1 LNHNV and CDR2 YYDKDF (reference sequence). Trimming left V 0 bases short and J 4 bases short, with 13 bases between. For the CDR3, the DNA is TGTGCCACCAGCAGAGATGGTGGGTTGCGGTACAATGAGCAGTTCTTC. This sequence encodes CATSRDGGLRYNEQFF. Complete variable domain (other parts from reference TRBV15 and TRBJ2-1): DAMVIQNPRYQVTQFGKPVTLSCSQTLNHNVMYWYQQKSSQAPKLLFHYYDKDFNNEADTPDNFQSRRPNTSFCFLDIRSPGLGDTAMYLCATSRDGGLRYNEQFFGPGTRLTVL.

The chain joins TRBV15 to TRBJ2-4; no clear D. Germline V gene sequence: CDR1 LNHNV, CDR2 YYDKDF (reference sequence). CDR3 length: 17 residues. V was trimmed by 0 bases and J by 1 base, leaving 13 bases between them. CDR3 amino acids: CATSRDGIANAKNIQYF. The CDR3 region has the DNA TGTGCCACCAGCAGAGATGGGATAGCTAACGCCAAAAACATTCAGTACTTC.

The chain recombines TRBV11-2 with TRBJ2-5, with no clear D. The V and J ends lost 6 bases and 5 bases respectively, with 7 bases between them. Germline CDR1 and CDR2: SGHAT and FQNNGV. CDR3 length: 11 residues. The CDR3 DNA is TGTGCCAGCAGGACCAGTGAGACCCAGTACTTC. It yields the protein CASRTSETQYF. Variable domain in full (rest from reference TRBV11-2 and TRBJ2-5): EAGVAQSPRYKIIEKRQSVAFWCNPISGHATLYWYQQILGQGPKLLIQFQNNGVVDDSQLPKDRFSAERLKGVDSTLKIQPAKLEDSAVYLCASRTSETQYFGPGTRLLVL.

CDR3 region: CASSLLGGGVYNEQFF. In DNA, the CDR3 is TGTGCCAGCAGCCTACTTGGCGGAGGGGTGTACAATGAGCAGTTCTTC. This chain links TRBV7-2 with TRBJ2-1; tentatively, D is TRBD2 (6 bases). CDR3 length equals 16 residues. CDR1 SGHTA and CDR2 FQGNSA come from the germline V gene. V was shortened by 5 bases and J by 4 bases, with 18 bases between the two germline ends.

CDR3 sequence reads: CASSRPEFLNIQYF. CDR3 nucleotide sequence: TGTGCCAGCAGCCGACCGGAATTCCTAAACATTCAGTACTTC. V gene TRBV27 combines with J gene TRBJ2-4, with D unresolved. CDR3 length: 14 residues. The germline CDR1 and CDR2 sequences are MNHEY and SMNVEV (reference sequence). The V and J ends lost 6 bases and 6 bases respectively, with 15 bases between them.

This sequence joins TRBV19 and TRBJ2-3, with D tentatively TRBD2 (6 bases). The germline V gene encodes CDR1 LNHDA and CDR2 SQIVND (reference sequence). The CDR3 runs to 14 residues. V was cut by 7 bases and J by 4 bases, with 15 bases left in between. As DNA, the CDR3 is TGTGCCAGTACCTTTACGGGAGTGGCAGATACGCAGTATTTT. Translation gives CASTFTGVADTQYF.

V usage is TRBV6-4 and J usage is TRBJ1-2; D is uncertain. Trimming stripped 5 bases from V and 11 bases from J, with 3 bases between. This CDR3 contains 8 residues. CDR1 is MRHNA, CDR2 SNTAGT, per germline. CDR3 in DNA: TGTGCCAGCAGTCCTTACACCTTC. Its protein is CASSPYTF.

The V call is TRBV29-1, the J call TRBJ1-1; tentative D call: TRBD1 (5 bases). Germline CDR1 SQVTM, CDR2 ANQGSEA. V shed 6 bases and J shed 1 base, with 12 bases lying between them. This CDR3 is built from 13 residues. The CDR3 DNA sequence: TGCAGCGTGGGGCAGGGAGGGAACACTGAAGCTTTCTTT. Translating it yields CSVGQGGNTEAFF.

The table lists this clone with many counts. This sequence joins TRBV29-1 and TRBJ1-4; the D gene is possibly TRBD1 (6 bases). V lost 5 bases and J lost 7, with 17 bases in between. This CDR3 is 14 amino acids long. Germline values: CDR1 SQVTM, CDR2 ANQGSEA. The chain's CDR3 is CSVQGPRGTEKLFF. The CDR3 DNA is TGCAGCGTTCAGGGGCCTCGGGGCACTGAAAAACTGTTTTTT. The whole variable domain, remainder taken from reference TRBV29-1 and TRBJ1-4, is SAVISQKPSRDICQRGTSLTIQCQVDSQVTMMFWYRQQPGQSLTLIATANQGSEATYESGFVIDKFPISRPNLTFSTLTVSNMSPEDSSIYLCSVQGPRGTEKLFFGSGTQLSVL.

The chain has TRBV27 and TRBJ2-7; 7 positions match TRBD1. The germline V gene encodes CDR1 MNHEY and CDR2 SMNVEV (reference sequence). The ends lost 3 bases at V and 2 bases at J; junction bases unmatched: 7. The CDR3 is 15 residues long. This CDR3 reads CASSFRDDRAYEQYF. The CDR3 nucleotides are TGTGCCAGCAGTTTCCGGGACGACAGGGCCTACGAGCAGTACTTC.

This clone was seen a few times. The chain has TRBV2 and TRBJ2-1, with 12 bases fitting TRBD2. CDR3 length equals 17 residues. V lost 8 bases to trimming and J lost 4 bases; unmatched junction nucleotides: 12. The germline V gene encodes CDR1 SNHLY and CDR2 FYNNEI. CDR3: CASRRGLAGSSYNEQFF. The CDR3 DNA reads TGTGCCAGCCGGAGAGGACTAGCGGGAAGTTCGTACAATGAGCAGTTCTTC.

This clone was detected only a few times. Other DNA variants within this sample encode the same CDR3. This chain joins TRBV18 and TRBJ1-2; D is perhaps TRBD1 (5 bases). The CDR3 sequence is 14 residues long. Germline V gives CDR1 KGHSH, CDR2 LQKENI. V lost 2 bases and J lost 0, with 7 bases in between. The CDR3 DNA is TGTGCCAGCTCACCAGACAGCACTAACTATGGCTACACCTTC. Its protein product is CASSPDSTNYGYTF. The full variable domain, rest sourced from reference TRBV18 and TRBJ1-2, is NAGVMQNPRHLVRRRGQEARLRCSPMKGHSHVYWYRQLPEEGLKFMVYLQKENIIDESGMPKERFSAEFPKEGPSILRIQQVVRGDSAAYFCASSPDSTNYGYTFGSGTRLTVV.

The chain combines TRBV7-2 with TRBJ1-2, with 8 bases fitting TRBD1. The V segment lost 6 bases and the J segment 1 base; nucleotides outside the gene matches: 13. Germline CDR1 SGHTA, CDR2 FQGNSA. The CDR3 runs to 17 residues. Here the CDR3 DNA reads TGTGCCAGCAGTCAGACAGGGGCGCTGACCATTAACTATGGCTACACCTTC. It codes for CASSQTGALTINYGYTF.

This clone was seen a few times. This rearrangement joins TRBV29-1 to TRBJ2-5; the match to TRBD2 covers 8 bases. In germline, CDR1 is SQVTM, CDR2 ANQGSEA. This CDR3 is 14 amino acids long. The junction had 10 bases not matched to a gene; V was cut back by 6 bases and J by 4 bases. The CDR3 reads CSVTKTSGGETQYF. CDR3 coding DNA: TGCAGCGTCACGAAAACTAGCGGAGGAGAGACCCAGTACTTC. Supplemented by reference TRBV29-1 and TRBJ2-5, the full variable domain reads SAVISQKPSRDICQRGTSLTIQCQVDSQVTMMFWYRQQPGQSLTLIATANQGSEATYESGFVIDKFPISRPNLTFSTLTVSNMSPEDSSIYLCSVTKTSGGETQYFGPGTRLLVL.

The chain is built from TRBV11-2 and TRBJ1-2; 9 bases are shared with TRBD1. V lost 5 bases, J lost 8 bases, and 9 bases stayed unmatched. Germline CDR1 is SGHAT and CDR2 is FQNNGV. The length of the CDR3 is 14 residues. The CDR3 sequence: CASSRQTGGNGYTF. CDR3 bases: TGTGCCAGCAGCCGCCAGACAGGGGGTAACGGCTACACCTTC.

This clone occurred once. V and J are TRBV29-1 and TRBJ1-1; D is unresolved. This CDR3 has 13 residues. V dropped 4 bases and J dropped 2 bases, with 11 bases sitting between them. CDR1 SQVTM and CDR2 ANQGSEA come from the germline V gene. CDR3 region: CSVAERENTEAFF. The CDR3 nucleotides are TGCAGCGTTGCCGAGAGGGAAAACACTGAAGCTTTCTTT.

This chain joins TRBV30 and TRBJ2-1, with TRBD2 matching over 10 bases. The length of the CDR3 is 16 residues. The V segment lost 2 bases and the J segment 6 bases; nucleotides outside the gene matches: 10. Germline lookup yields CDR1 GTSNPN and CDR2 SVGIG (reference sequence). The CDR3 region is CAWSRAASGSINEQFF. CDR3 nucleotide sequence: TGTGCCTGGAGTAGGGCGGCTAGCGGGAGTATCAATGAGCAGTTCTTC.

The chain employs TRBV4-1 and TRBJ1-5; 7 bases align to TRBD1. The CDR3 sequence is 15 residues long. CDR1 and CDR2 from the germline V gene are MGHRA and YSYEKL. V shed 0 bases and J 5 bases; nucleotides not matched to a gene: 4. This CDR3 is CASSQDRDRYQPQHF. The DNA for the CDR3 is TGCGCCAGCAGCCAAGATCGGGACAGATATCAGCCCCAGCATTTT.

This clone has only a few counts. The CDR3 DNA sequence: TGCAGCGTTGCCCTGGAGGGCATTCAGTACTTC. Translation: CSVALEGIQYF. The chain carries TRBV29-1 and TRBJ2-4; TRBD2 might be the D (6 bases). CDR1 and CDR2 from the germline V gene are SQVTM and ANQGSEA. The CDR3 runs 11 residues. V shed 4 bases and J shed 9 bases, with 10 bases lying between them.

V usage is TRBV29-1 and J usage is TRBJ2-7; TRBD1 agrees at 9 bases. V gave up 4 bases and J gave up 5 bases; unmatched junction bases: 6. The CDR3 spans 13 residues. Germline CDR1 and CDR2: SQVTM and ANQGSEA. The CDR3 region is CSVVQGAGDEQYF. The DNA of the CDR3 is TGCAGCGTTGTACAGGGGGCGGGGGACGAGCAGTACTTC.

The chain joins TRBV6-5 to TRBJ2-7, with D uncertain. In germline, CDR1 is MNHEY, CDR2 SVGAGI. V was shortened by 5 bases and J by 7 bases, with 12 bases between the two germline ends. The CDR3 spans 12 residues. As DNA, the CDR3 is TGTGCCAGCAGTACACTCAAGGGAGAGCAGTACTTC. Amino acid sequence: CASSTLKGEQYF.

This chain connects TRBV7-9 to TRBJ2-7; possibly TRBD2 for D (5 bases). The CDR3 totals 15 residues. The V end lost 4 bases, the J end lost 3 bases, and 16 bases lay between the germline ends. CDR1 SEHNR and CDR2 FQNEAQ come from the germline V gene (reference sequence). The CDR3 spells CASSWTGSGVYEQYF. Here the CDR3 DNA reads TGTGCCAGCAGCTGGACCGGATCCGGGGTCTACGAGCAGTACTTC.

This chain uses TRBV4-1 with TRBJ2-6; D unclear. Germline V gene data show CDR1 as MGHRA and CDR2 as YSYEKL. The CDR3 covers 14 residues. V shed 4 bases and J shed 2 bases, with 6 bases lying between them. The CDR3 coding sequence is TGCGCCAGCAGCCTTCCGACTGGGGCCAACGTCCTGACTTTC. Translated, it gives CASSLPTGANVLTF.

This clone was detected only a few times. The V gene is TRBV4-1, the J gene TRBJ2-7; D assignment may be TRBD1 or TRBD2 (5 bases each). This CDR3 is 14 amino acids long. Germline V gives CDR1 MGHRA, CDR2 YSYEKL. V was trimmed by 3 bases and J by 2 bases, leaving 11 bases between them. The DNA of the CDR3 is TGCGCCAGCAGCCATGAGGGGAGAGCCTACGAGCAGTACTTC. It yields the protein CASSHEGRAYEQYF.

V usage is TRBV5-1 and J usage is TRBJ2-3, with 7 bases fitting TRBD1. V was clipped by 2 bases and J by 3 bases; unmatched bases: 3. Germline values: CDR1 SGHRS, CDR2 YFSETQ. This CDR3 has 14 residues. Here the CDR3 reads CASSFGQVTDTQYF. The CDR3 DNA reads TGCGCCAGCAGCTTTGGACAGGTGACAGATACGCAGTATTTT.

The chain recombines TRBV6-5 with TRBJ1-3; 10 positions agree with TRBD1. V trimming: 6 bases; J trimming: 1 base; junction bases outside the gene matches: 0. This CDR3 contains 14 residues. The germline CDR1 and CDR2 sequences are MNHEY and SVGAGI. This CDR3 is CASRDRGSGNTIYF. As DNA, the CDR3 is TGTGCCAGCAGGGACAGGGGGTCTGGAAACACCATATATTTT.

The V call is TRBV30, the J call TRBJ2-7, with 7 nucleotides matching TRBD1. Germline values: CDR1 GTSNPN, CDR2 SVGIG (reference sequence). Unmatched junction bases numbered 8, after V lost 7 bases and J lost 5 bases. The CDR3 is made up of 12 amino acids. The CDR3 reads CAYTGAGDEQYF. Here the CDR3 DNA reads TGTGCCTATACAGGGGCAGGGGACGAGCAGTACTTC.